The 14 T cell receptor beta chains presented below share a single source sample, sequenced in a study of T cells in Graves' hyperthyroidism and ophthalmopathy. The TCR beta CDR3 regions underwent amplification using RNA transcripts as the source. Primed by the HTBI set, a first-round RT-PCR was run on the TCR CDR3. TCRdb fed the multiplex PCR reads into MiXCR, producing one record per CDR3 protein. Of 280,000 or so distinct CDR3 sequences listed, 15% were seen once; the top ten hold around 31%. The sample comprised blood. These receptors came from a woman in her forties or fifties with Graves' hyperthyroidism that later progressed to Graves' ophthalmopathy.

This rearrangement joins TRBV18 to TRBJ2-1, with D maybe TRBD2 (6 bases). The CDR3 runs 15 residues. Per the germline V gene, CDR1 is KGHSH and CDR2 is LQKENI. The V end lost 4 bases, the J end lost 6 bases, and 16 bases lay between the germline ends. The CDR3 here is CASSQERLDSNEQFF. The DNA of the CDR3 is TGTGCCAGCTCACAAGAACGACTAGACTCCAATGAGCAGTTCTTC.

The gene calls are TRBV6-1 and TRBJ2-1, with 10 bases aligning to TRBD2. Germline values: CDR1 MNHNS, CDR2 SASEGT. CDR3 length equals 15 residues. V was pared by 5 bases and J by 3 bases, with 4 bases of the junction left unmatched. CDR3 in DNA: TGTGCCAGCAGTCTAGCGGGAGCCTACTACAATGAGCAGTTCTTC. Translated: CASSLAGAYYNEQFF.

This clonotype was found a few times. J is TRBJ2-7 and V is TRBV6-1; 7 nucleotides match TRBD2. CDR1 is MNHNS and CDR2 is SASEGT in the germline V gene. This CDR3 is built from 14 residues. V lost 5 bases to trimming and J lost 2 bases; unmatched junction nucleotides: 6. The CDR3 protein is CASSRSGRTYEQYF. The CDR3 DNA sequence: TGTGCCAGCAGTCGATCCGGGAGGACCTACGAGCAGTACTTC.

This sequence joins TRBV7-3 and TRBJ1-5, with a tentative D call TRBD1 (5 bases). V gave up 2 bases and J gave up 0 bases, with 8 bases separating them. CDR3 size: 15 residues. Germline CDR1 SGHTA, CDR2 FQGTGA. The CDR3 region is CASSLDSYSNQPQHF. In DNA, the CDR3 is TGTGCCAGCAGCTTAGACAGTTATAGCAATCAGCCCCAGCATTTT.

Points on this clonotype: A read error may be the cause here, since a much bigger clone is one base away. The chain joins TRBV5-1 to TRBJ1-5; TRBD1 matches at 10 bases. The CDR3 length is 15 residues. The germline V gene has CDR1 SGHRS and CDR2 YFSETQ. CDR3 sequence: CAGSLGGTGEQPQHF. DNA for the CDR3: TGCGCCGGCAGCTTGGGGGGGACAGGGGAGCAGCCCCAGCATTTT.

About this clonotype: Lacking the conserved final phenylalanine or tryptophan, this CDR3 likely reflects a read error. The chain recombines TRBV12-3 or TRBV12-4 with TRBJ1-2; perhaps TRBD1 as D (6 bases). Trimming stripped 6 bases from V and 4 bases from J, with 15 bases between. The CDR3 has 14 residues. The DNA for the CDR3 is TGTGCCAGCAGGCCTGGGTGGGGGGCCTATGGCTACACCCTC. Translated: CASRPGWGAYGYTL.

There are a few counts of this clonotype. V gene TRBV5-8 combines with J gene TRBJ1-1; D is perhaps TRBD1 (6 bases). This CDR3 region has 13 residues. Deletions cut 1 base from V and 6 bases from J, with 10 bases between. Germline CDR1 and CDR2: SGHTS and YDEGEE. Here the CDR3 DNA reads TGTGCCAGCAGCTTGAACAGGGCAGCTGAAGCTTTCTTT. Its protein product is CASSLNRAAEAFF.

Many counts were recorded for this clonotype. This chain uses TRBV7-3 with TRBJ2-4; D is undetermined. This CDR3 is 13 amino acids long. Germline V gives CDR1 SGHTA, CDR2 FQGTGA. V lost 0 bases and J 6 bases, leaving 6 bases between the germline ends. CDR3 DNA sequence: TGTGCCAGCAGCTTAACGTTCGGAAACATTCAGTACTTC. Amino acid sequence: CASSLTFGNIQYF.

This clonotype was found many times. The chain joins TRBV7-2 to TRBJ2-7, with TRBD1 matching over 10 bases. The V and J ends lost 10 bases and 3 bases, in that order; junction bases with no gene match: 6. The germline V gene encodes CDR1 SGHTA and CDR2 FQGNSA. The CDR3 length is 13 residues. CDR3 coding DNA: TGTGCCACCCCGGACAGGGGGTTCTACGAGCAGTACTTC. This encodes CATPDRGFYEQYF.

This clonotype was counted ten times or more. The chain has TRBV20-1 and TRBJ2-3, with D possibly being TRBD1 (6 bases). CDR3 length: 15 residues. Germline V gene data show CDR1 as DFQATT and CDR2 as SNEGSKA (reference sequence). V was cut by 2 bases and J by 5 bases, with 17 bases left in between. CDR3 amino acids: CSARSPRGSVDTQYF. DNA of the CDR3: TGCAGTGCTAGAAGCCCCAGGGGTAGCGTAGATACGCAGTATTTT.

V is TRBV10-3 and J is TRBJ2-4; D possibly uses TRBD1 or TRBD2 (5 bases each). Germline V CDR1 and CDR2: ENHRY, SYGVKD. Trimming removed 2 bases from V and 1 base from J, with 18 bases in between. CDR3 length: 18 residues. The CDR3 DNA sequence: TGTGCCATCAGTGAGCTGGGACCGGTGGGGCTTGCCAAAAACATTCAGTACTTC. Translating gives CAISELGPVGLAKNIQYF.

This clonotype has at least ten counts. The CDR3 nucleotides read TGCAGTGCTGAACAGGAATCTGGAAACACCATATATTTT. Its translation: CSAEQESGNTIYF. The V gene is TRBV20-1, the J gene TRBJ1-3; TRBD1 is a possible D gene (5 bases). The V and J ends lost 5 bases and 1 base respectively, with 9 bases between them. The length of the CDR3 is 13 residues. Per germline, CDR1 DFQATT and CDR2 SNEGSKA (reference sequence).

This clonotype was seen repeatedly, ten times or more. This rearrangement joins TRBV7-2 to TRBJ2-1, with 13 bases fitting TRBD2. The CDR3 sequence is 17 residues long. V lost 1 base and J lost 2; bases outside the gene matches: 2. CDR1 is SGHTA, CDR2 FQGNSA, per germline. The CDR3 protein is CASSLGLAGGAYNEQFF. The CDR3 nucleotides are TGTGCCAGCAGCTTAGGACTAGCGGGAGGCGCCTACAATGAGCAGTTCTTC.

This clonotype has more than one count but fewer than ten. This chain links TRBV10-2 with TRBJ2-2; D possibly corresponds to TRBD1 (6 bases). The CDR3 has 15 amino acids. V was clipped by 3 bases and J by 2 bases, with 10 bases between them. Germline CDR1 is WSHSY and CDR2 is SAAADI. CDR3 sequence: CASSDGGGNTGELFF. CDR3 coding DNA: TGCGCCAGCAGTGATGGGGGCGGCAACACCGGGGAGCTGTTTTTT.